This T cell receptor (beta chain) was documented in a study of shared clonotypes between healthy human individuals. Across the whole study: The study drew on two women and a few men aged 18 to 49 as donors.

The authors divided CD4+ cells into CD45RA+ naive and CD45RA-negative memory subsets. Study-level points and caveats: Rarefaction revealed incomplete sorted-subset sequencing despite large depth.

The germline V gene has CDR1 SNHLY and CDR2 FYNNEI. The CDR3 has 15 residues. Trimming took 5 bases from V and 1 from J; bases not matched to a gene: 1. Note on this clone: The antigen is undetermined.

Sorted-subset replicate PCRs used 150 to 200 ng of genomic DNA. This amount corresponded to tens of thousands of T cell genomes. Sequenced by immunoSEQ multiplex PCR; TCRdb stores in-frame clones only, minus some. The data show some 1 million clones, with about 75% seen just once and approximately 1.5% held by the top ten. The chain carries TRBV2 and TRBJ2-1; 11 bases agree with TRBD2. The specimen was memory CD4+ T cells sorted from blood. Subset reported: CD45RA-negative fraction. This receptor was obtained from a young man in good health. CDR3 loop: CASSSSGGSYNEQFF. CDR3 sequence (DNA): TGTGCCAGCAGTTCTAGCGGGGGGTCCTACAATGAGCAGTTCTTC.